A single sample is the source of the 17 T cell receptor beta chains below, sequenced in a study of beta chain features in type 1 diabetes. All of the isolated RNA was reverse transcribed, so expressed TCRB transcripts were sequenced. The protocol was immunoSEQ multiplex PCR, while the TCRdb copy is restricted to in-frame clones and leaves out a portion. Among around 240,000 clones listed, 7.5% to 10% were seen once. The specimen sequenced was naive CD4+ T cells from blood. These receptors were taken from a woman in her late teens or twenties in good health.

This clone was counted between two and nine times. The J gene is TRBJ1-1, the V gene TRBV30; 7 bases line up with TRBD1. The length of the CDR3 is 15 residues. The V segment lost 1 base and the J segment 0 bases; nucleotides outside the gene matches: 5. Germline CDR1 is GTSNPN and CDR2 is SVGIG (reference sequence). Here the CDR3 DNA reads TGTGCCTGGAGTGGAAGGGGGCGGCTGAACACTGAAGCTTTCTTT. The encoded protein is CAWSGRGRLNTEAFF.

The rearrangement uses TRBV2 and TRBJ2-1, with D tentatively TRBD2 (6 bases). The V and J ends lost 8 bases and 3 bases respectively, with 11 bases between them. CDR1 is SNHLY and CDR2 is FYNNEI in the germline V gene. CDR3 length: 13 amino acids. The CDR3 here is CASRDFDYNEQFF. CDR3 DNA sequence: TGTGCCAGCCGGGACTTCGACTACAATGAGCAGTTCTTC.

This chain uses TRBV9 with TRBJ2-3, with 9 bases fitting TRBD2. Germline loops: CDR1 SGDLS, CDR2 YYNGEE. The V and J ends lost 0 bases and 5 bases, in that order; junction bases with no gene match: 7. The CDR3 runs 16 residues. The CDR3 DNA follows: TGTGCCAGCAGCGTAGGGTTAGCGGGAGTGGAAGATACGCAGTATTTT. Translating it yields CASSVGLAGVEDTQYF.

V is TRBV29-1 and J is TRBJ1-1; TRBD1 agrees at 7 bases. With V trimmed by 6 bases and J by 10 bases, 8 bases remained unmatched. This CDR3 has 11 residues. Germline V CDR1 and CDR2: SQVTM, ANQGSEA. The CDR3 nucleotides are TGCAGCGTCACAGGGGCGGCGGTAGCTTTCTTT. Encoded protein: CSVTGAAVAFF.

This clone was counted between two and nine times. The chain has TRBV5-6 and TRBJ2-2; D unclear. The germline V and J ends were trimmed by 0 bases and 2 bases, with 5 bases remaining between them. Germline CDR1 SGHDT, CDR2 YYEEEE. The CDR3 spans 14 residues. This CDR3 is CASSLVINTGELFF. CDR3 DNA sequence: TGTGCCAGCAGCTTGGTTATTAACACCGGGGAGCTGTTTTTT.

The chain uses TRBV30 and TRBJ2-1; the match to TRBD2 covers 10 bases. Germline CDR1 is GTSNPN and CDR2 is SVGIG (reference sequence). The CDR3 contains 17 residues. Trimming at V came to 3 bases and at J to 2 bases, leaving 10 bases not matched to a gene. DNA of the CDR3: TGTGCCTGGAGCGGGGGGGGAGCGGGAGGGCCCTACAATGAGCAGTTCTTC. This translates into CAWSGGGAGGPYNEQFF.

The chain recombines TRBV6-1 with TRBJ2-7; no reliable D call. The CDR3 runs 12 residues. The germline gives CDR1 MNHNS, CDR2 SASEGT. V lost 7 bases and J 6 bases, leaving 13 bases between the germline ends. Here the CDR3 DNA reads TGTGCCAGCACCCCGACGAGCGTCGAGCAGTACTTC. Amino acid sequence: CASTPTSVEQYF.

The V gene is TRBV7-3, the J gene TRBJ2-1, with 11 bases lining up with TRBD2. The V gene end was trimmed by 5 bases and the J gene end by 12 bases; junction bases not matched to a gene: 21. CDR1 and CDR2 (germline): SGHTA, FQGTGA. The length of the CDR3 is 18 residues. The CDR3 spells CASSPWGPSGGPPGGQFF. CDR3 nucleotides: TGTGCCAGCAGCCCCTGGGGCCCTAGCGGGGGGCCTCCTGGGGGGCAGTTCTTC.

The chain is built from TRBV6-1 and TRBJ1-2; weak D call: TRBD1 (6 bases). The CDR3 is 15 amino acids. V was shortened by 2 bases and J by 4 bases, with 14 bases between the two germline ends. CDR1 and CDR2 (germline): MNHNS, SASEGT. CDR3 residues: CASSEFGQRGYGYTF. The CDR3 DNA is TGTGCCAGCAGTGAATTCGGACAGAGAGGCTATGGCTACACCTTC.

Only a few counts were recorded for this clone. The V and J genes are TRBV29-1 and TRBJ2-5, with 7 bases that match TRBD2. Germline CDR1 and CDR2: SQVTM and ANQGSEA. The CDR3 spans 14 residues. J gave up 1 base and V 6 bases, and 8 bases lay outside the gene matches. The CDR3 DNA reads as TGCAGCGTCCGTAATAGCGGGTCCCAAGAGACCCAGTACTTC. It is translated as CSVRNSGSQETQYF.

V usage is TRBV28 and J usage is TRBJ1-1; no firm D call. This CDR3 spans 19 amino acids. Germline assignment: CDR1 MDHEN and CDR2 SYDVKM. The V end lost 5 bases, the J end lost 2 bases, and 27 bases lay between the germline ends. CDR3 sequence reads: CASSSYLNLPGDGNTEAFF. In nucleotides, the CDR3 is TGTGCCAGCAGTAGCTACCTTAACCTTCCGGGAGACGGTAACACTGAAGCTTTCTTT.

This clone has at least ten counts. The chain employs TRBV7-9 and TRBJ2-7; TRBD2 might be the D (5 bases). Germline CDR1 reads SEHNR; CDR2 reads FQNEAQ (reference sequence). This CDR3 has 15 residues. This chain's CDR3 is CGSERPGTSSYEQYF. Written as DNA, the CDR3 is TGTGGCTCAGAGAGACCGGGTACTAGCTCCTACGAGCAGTACTTC.

The chain links TRBV5-1 to TRBJ2-2, with TRBD1 matching 9 bases. CDR3 length: 14 residues. Germline V gene sequence: CDR1 SGHRS, CDR2 YFSETQ. The junction had 3 bases not matched to a gene; V was cut back by 4 bases and J by 5 bases. The CDR3 sequence: CASSRDRETGELFF. The CDR3 DNA reads TGCGCCAGCAGCAGGGACAGGGAAACCGGGGAGCTGTTTTTT.

For the CDR3, the DNA is TGTGCCAGTGGTTATCAGGTAAACACTGAAGCTTTCTTT. Protein product: CASGYQVNTEAFF. The genes are TRBV19 and TRBJ1-1; no firm D call. This CDR3 spans 13 amino acids. The V end was cut by 8 bases, the J end by 2 bases, with 12 bases between. Germline V lookup: CDR1 LNHDA, CDR2 SQIVND (reference sequence).

This chain links TRBV5-1 with TRBJ2-1; 10 bases are a match to TRBD2. CDR1 and CDR2 (germline): SGHRS, YFSETQ. This CDR3 contains 16 residues. The V segment lost 0 bases and the J segment 9 bases; nucleotides outside the gene matches: 9. The CDR3 loop is CASSLEPSGSAGEQFF. For the CDR3, the DNA is TGCGCCAGCAGCTTGGAGCCTAGCGGGAGTGCGGGTGAGCAGTTCTTC.

The V and J genes are TRBV10-3 and TRBJ1-4; 9 bases are shared with TRBD1. With V trimmed by 3 bases and J by 7 bases, 6 bases remained unmatched. This CDR3 is 15 amino acids long. Germline CDR1 is ENHRY and CDR2 is SYGVKD. The CDR3 spells CAISDPGQGGEKLFF. The CDR3 DNA sequence: TGTGCCATCAGTGACCCGGGACAGGGAGGTGAAAAACTGTTTTTT.

The V call is TRBV7-9, the J call TRBJ2-6; perhaps TRBD2 as D (6 bases). Trimming pared 5 bases from V and 2 bases from J, leaving 10 bases between. The germline gives CDR1 SEHNR, CDR2 FQNEAQ (reference sequence). The CDR3 is made up of 15 amino acids. In DNA, the CDR3 is TGTGCCAGCAGCCCTCGGGAGACTGGGGCCAACGTCCTGACTTTC. Protein sequence: CASSPRETGANVLTF. The full variable domain, with the rest looked up from reference TRBV7-9 and TRBJ2-6, is DTGVSQNPRHKITKRGQNVTFRCDPISEHNRLYWYRQTLGQGPEFLTYFQNEAQLEKSRLLSDRFSAERPKGSFSTLEIQRTEQGDSAMYLCASSPRETGANVLTFGAGSRLTVL.